One and the same sample provided the 29 T cell receptor beta chains below, sequenced in a study of blood T cell repertoires in COVID-19. Only in-frame clones appear in the TCRdb table, and some are missing; sequencing was by immunoSEQ multiplex PCR. The repertoire includes more than 250,000 clones, around 87% of them detected once, and approximately 5% sits in the top ten. What was sequenced was PBMCs or T cells enriched from blood (not recorded which). The receptor source for this set is a woman aged 25 to 39 who had recovered from COVID-19.

V gene TRBV9 combines with J gene TRBJ2-3; the D is unclear. There are 11 residues in the CDR3. Germline V gene lookup returns CDR1 SGDLS and CDR2 YYNGEE. With 3 bases removed from V and 5 bases from J, the gap between germline ends came to 4 bases. In DNA, the CDR3 is TGTGCCAGCAGCGGCAGAGATACGCAGTATTTT. Its translation is CASSGRDTQYF. Together with reference TRBV9 and TRBJ2-3, the CDR3 gives the full variable domain: DSGVTQTPKHLITATGQRVTLRCSPRSGDLSVYWYQQSLDQGLQFLIQYYNGEERAKGNILERFSAQQFPDLHSELNLSSLELGDSALYFCASSGRDTQYFGPGTRLTVL.

The V call is TRBV5-1, the J call TRBJ2-5; 11 positions agree with TRBD1. The CDR3 spans 14 residues. The ends lost 6 bases at V and 3 bases at J; junction bases unmatched: 4. Looked up from germline, CDR1 is SGHRS and CDR2 is YFSETQ. CDR3 nucleotide sequence: TGCGCCAGCAACCGGGGACAGGGGGAAGAGACCCAGTACTTC. It translates to CASNRGQGEETQYF. The full variable domain, rest sourced from reference TRBV5-1 and TRBJ2-5, is KAGVTQTPRYLIKTRGQQVTLSCSPISGHRSVSWYQQTPGQGLQFLFEYFSETQRNKGNFPGRFSGRQFSNSRSEMNVSTLELGDSALYLCASNRGQGEETQYFGPGTRLLVL.

This clone was recorded only once. The V gene is TRBV11-2, the J gene TRBJ1-1; perhaps TRBD1 as D (5 bases). The V end lost 5 bases, the J end lost 0 bases, and 16 bases lay between the germline ends. Germline values: CDR1 SGHAT, CDR2 FQNNGV. This CDR3 spans 16 amino acids. DNA of the CDR3: TGTGCCAGCAGCGGGGCAAGCGCTATTATGAACACTGAAGCTTTCTTT. Translating it yields CASSGASAIMNTEAFF.

This clone was seen only once. The gene calls are TRBV9 and TRBJ1-2; possible D gene TRBD1, 5 bases. Per germline, CDR1 SGDLS and CDR2 YYNGEE. This CDR3 is 14 amino acids long. V lost 1 base and J 7 bases, leaving 14 bases between the germline ends. The CDR3 here is CASSVPGHQSGYTF. The CDR3 DNA reads TGTGCCAGCAGCGTACCAGGACACCAAAGTGGCTACACCTTC.

Worth noting for this clone: The same CDR3 is also encoded by other DNA sequences in this sample. The chain uses TRBV6-5 and TRBJ1-3; D is ambiguous. Germline CDR1 MNHEY, CDR2 SVGAGI. The CDR3 is 12 amino acids. With 7 bases removed from V and 2 bases from J, the gap between germline ends came to 6 bases. Here the CDR3 DNA reads TGTGCCAGCACCGGGGCTGGAAACACCATATATTTT. Translating it yields CASTGAGNTIYF.

This clone was seen only a few times. The CDR3 DNA reads as TGCGCCAGCAGCTTCGCCGGGACAGGGATCTTCGGGTCCTACGAGCAGTACTTC. Translated, it gives CASSFAGTGIFGSYEQYF. The chain combines TRBV5-1 with TRBJ2-7, with TRBD1 identical over 9 bases. Per the germline V gene, CDR1 is SGHRS and CDR2 is YFSETQ. This CDR3 has 18 residues. After removal of 2 bases from V and 1 base from J, the junction contained 13 bases not matched to a gene.

This clone was seen a few times. The V gene is TRBV5-4, the J gene TRBJ2-3; TRBD2 matches at 8 bases. V was clipped by 0 bases and J by 4 bases; unmatched bases: 1. The V gene's germline CDR1 is SGHNT and CDR2 YYREEE (reference sequence). The CDR3 runs 14 residues. The CDR3 here is CASSLDGGADTQYF. CDR3 nucleotide sequence: TGTGCCAGCAGCTTGGACGGGGGGGCAGATACGCAGTATTTT.

This rearrangement joins TRBV7-9 to TRBJ1-2, with TRBD1 identical over 9 bases. The germline V gene encodes CDR1 SEHNR and CDR2 FQNEAQ (reference sequence). The junction had 9 bases not matched to a gene; V was cut back by 3 bases and J by 4 bases. The length of the CDR3 is 16 residues. In nucleotides, the CDR3 is TGTGCCAGCAGCTTCCCAACGGACAGGGGAATCTATGGCTACACCTTC. Translated: CASSFPTDRGIYGYTF.

CDR3: CASSLYRTSGAYNEQFF. As DNA, the CDR3 is TGTGCCAGCAGCTTGTATCGGACTAGCGGGGCGTACAATGAGCAGTTCTTC. The chain employs TRBV5-4 and TRBJ2-1, with 12 bases matching TRBD2. Germline CDR1 is SGHNT and CDR2 is YYREEE (reference sequence). The CDR3 contains 17 residues. The J segment lost 4 bases and the V segment lost 1 base, leaving 6 bases of the junction unmatched.

J is TRBJ1-2 and V is TRBV5-5; 9 bases are a match to TRBD1. Per germline, CDR1 SGHKS and CDR2 YYEKEE (reference sequence). The junction had 11 bases not matched to a gene; V was cut back by 0 bases and J by 2 bases. The CDR3 loop spans 18 amino acids. In DNA form, the CDR3 reads TGTGCCAGCAGCTTGGCCCTTAACCCGGGACAGGGAAACTATGGCTACACCTTC. This codes for CASSLALNPGQGNYGYTF.

The chain is built from TRBV20-1 and TRBJ1-5, with D possibly being TRBD1 (6 bases). The V end lost 3 bases, the J end lost 5 bases, and 11 bases lay between the germline ends. The CDR3 runs to 13 residues. CDR1 is DFQATT and CDR2 is SNEGSKA in the germline V gene (reference sequence). The CDR3 DNA reads TGCAGTGCTAGTAAACAGGGCGATCAGCCCCAGCATTTT. It is translated as CSASKQGDQPQHF.

This chain links TRBV5-1 with TRBJ2-7; TRBD1 matches at 7 bases. Trimming took 0 bases from V and 4 from J; bases not matched to a gene: 7. Germline V gene sequence: CDR1 SGHRS, CDR2 YFSETQ. This CDR3 is built from 15 residues. For the CDR3, the DNA is TGCGCCAGCAGCTTGGAGGGACAGACTCCTTACGAGCAGTACTTC. It codes for CASSLEGQTPYEQYF. Drawing the rest from reference TRBV5-1 and TRBJ2-7, the complete variable domain is KAGVTQTPRYLIKTRGQQVTLSCSPISGHRSVSWYQQTPGQGLQFLFEYFSETQRNKGNFPGRFSGRQFSNSRSEMNVSTLELGDSALYLCASSLEGQTPYEQYFGPGTRLTVT.

This chain connects TRBV6-2 or TRBV6-3 to TRBJ1-1, with TRBD1 matching 7 bases. The V and J ends lost 0 bases and 6 bases, in that order; junction bases with no gene match: 1. CDR3 size: 13 residues. Germline V gives CDR1 MNHEY, CDR2 SVGEGT. The CDR3 nucleotides are TGTGCCAGCAGTTACTCGGGACAGCCTGAAGCTTTCTTT. This translates into CASSYSGQPEAFF.

This clone was found once. The chain employs TRBV29-1 and TRBJ1-1, with D uncertain. CDR3 length: 14 amino acids. Deletions cut 0 bases from V and 5 bases from J, with 13 bases between. Looked up from germline, CDR1 is SQVTM and CDR2 is ANQGSEA. CDR3 region: CSVEDHEGETEAFF. CDR3 nucleotides: TGCAGCGTTGAAGATCATGAGGGCGAGACTGAAGCTTTCTTT.

This clone was seen only once. The J gene is TRBJ2-7, the V gene TRBV5-1; 13 bases agree with TRBD2. Germline CDR1 and CDR2: SGHRS and YFSETQ. The CDR3 length is 19 residues. J gave up 4 bases and V 1 base, and 14 bases lay outside the gene matches. CDR3 in amino acids: CASSLLPIQTSGGRYEQYF. For the CDR3, the DNA is TGCGCCAGCAGCTTGTTACCCATTCAGACTAGCGGGGGGCGTTACGAGCAGTACTTC.

CDR3 residues: CASSPLTGPVNTEAFF. The CDR3 DNA is TGTGCCAGCTCACCTTTGACAGGGCCGGTGAACACTGAAGCTTTCTTT. The gene calls are TRBV18 and TRBJ1-1; TRBD1 agrees at 7 bases. The CDR3 has 16 amino acids. CDR1 KGHSH and CDR2 LQKENI come from the germline V gene. With 3 bases clipped from V and 0 bases from J, the junction kept 7 bases outside the gene matches.

This chain links TRBV12-3 or TRBV12-4 with TRBJ1-1; D is undetermined. CDR3 length: 13 residues. Trimming stripped 1 base from V and 4 bases from J, with 7 bases between. CDR3 amino acids: CASSLGWSTEAFF. CDR3 DNA sequence: TGTGCCAGCAGTTTAGGGTGGAGCACTGAAGCTTTCTTT.

Concerning this clone: Other DNA sequences in this specimen translate into the identical CDR3. The V gene is TRBV2, the J gene TRBJ1-2; 8 bases map to TRBD1. Germline lookup yields CDR1 SNHLY and CDR2 FYNNEI. V trimming: 4 bases; J trimming: 6 bases; junction bases outside the gene matches: 4. CDR3 size: 13 residues. The CDR3 loop is CASSVDRANGYTF. DNA for the CDR3: TGTGCCAGCAGTGTGGACAGGGCGAATGGCTACACCTTC.

This sequence joins TRBV6-1 and TRBJ1-5; D perhaps matches TRBD1 (6 bases). Trimming shortened V by 3 bases and J by 5 bases, and 14 bases separated the two germline ends. CDR1 is MNHNS, CDR2 SASEGT, per germline. The CDR3 runs to 15 residues. DNA for the CDR3: TGTGCCAGCAGTGAGGACAGCTACGGGGATCAGCCCCAGCATTTT. It yields the protein CASSEDSYGDQPQHF.

The chain links TRBV11-3 to TRBJ1-1; TRBD1 matches at 8 bases. The CDR3 spans 15 residues. Trimming removed 5 bases from V and 3 bases from J; junction bases left unmatched: 8. The germline V gene has CDR1 SGHNT and CDR2 YENEEA. The CDR3 loop is CASSPSGQADTEAFF. The DNA of the CDR3 is TGTGCCAGCAGCCCGTCGGGACAGGCGGACACTGAAGCTTTCTTT. Based on the CDR3 plus reference TRBV11-3 and TRBJ1-1, the full variable domain is EAGVVQSPRYKIIEKKQPVAFWCNPISGHNTLYWYLQNLGQGPELLIRYENEEAVDDSQLPKDRFSAERLKGVDSTLKIQPAELGDSAVYLCASSPSGQADTEAFFGQGTRLTVV.

This clone was observed a single time. V usage is TRBV28 and J usage is TRBJ1-1; D is ambiguous. Trimming removed 8 bases at V and 2 bases at J, with 15 bases between. The CDR3 runs 14 residues. Germline V gives CDR1 MDHEN, CDR2 SYDVKM. CDR3 sequence: CASFRSSPNTEAFF. CDR3 nucleotide sequence: TGTGCCAGCTTCAGATCATCCCCAAACACTGAAGCTTTCTTT.

This sequence joins TRBV28 and TRBJ1-1, with D possibly being TRBD1 (6 bases). The germline V gene has CDR1 MDHEN and CDR2 SYDVKM. Trimming stripped 3 bases from V and 3 bases from J, with 11 bases between. This CDR3 contains 14 residues. The CDR3 protein is CASSLGRGDTEAFF. In nucleotides, the CDR3 is TGTGCCAGCAGTTTGGGCAGGGGAGACACTGAAGCTTTCTTT.

As for this clone: Other DNA sequences in the same sample also yield this CDR3. This chain joins TRBV11-3 and TRBJ2-5; 7 bases are shared with TRBD1. This CDR3 spans 13 amino acids. V was pared by 1 base and J by 5 bases, with 1 base of the junction left unmatched. Per germline, CDR1 SGHNT and CDR2 YENEEA. The CDR3 loop reads CASSLGGGETQYF. The CDR3 region has the DNA TGTGCCAGCAGCTTAGGAGGGGGCGAGACCCAGTACTTC. Using reference TRBV11-3 and TRBJ2-5 for the parts outside the CDR3, the full variable domain is EAGVVQSPRYKIIEKKQPVAFWCNPISGHNTLYWYLQNLGQGPELLIRYENEEAVDDSQLPKDRFSAERLKGVDSTLKIQPAELGDSAVYLCASSLGGGETQYFGPGTRLLVL.

This clone occurred once. V and J are TRBV6-5 and TRBJ2-1; D unresolved. This CDR3 comprises 11 residues. Trimming removed 0 bases from V and 8 bases from J, with 2 bases in between. Germline V gene sequence: CDR1 MNHEY, CDR2 SVGAGI. The CDR3 protein is CASSYSDEQFF. The CDR3 DNA reads as TGTGCCAGCAGTTACTCCGATGAGCAGTTCTTC.

The chain uses TRBV5-4 and TRBJ2-7; tentative D call: TRBD1 (6 bases). The germline V gene has CDR1 SGHNT and CDR2 YYREEE (reference sequence). The V end lost 4 bases, the J end lost 3 bases, and 14 bases lay between the germline ends. The CDR3 totals 14 residues. For the CDR3, the DNA is TGTGCCAGCAGCCCAGGGGCTAGGGACTACGAGCAGTACTTC. This codes for CASSPGARDYEQYF.

This sequence joins TRBV4-1 and TRBJ1-2; a weak D match, TRBD1 (6 bases). Germline V gene lookup returns CDR1 MGHRA and CDR2 YSYEKL. The V end was cut by 3 bases, the J end by 6 bases, with 11 bases between. There are 13 residues in the CDR3. Here the CDR3 reads CASSQIQGHGYTF. In nucleotides, the CDR3 is TGCGCCAGCAGCCAGATACAGGGACATGGCTACACCTTC.

This chain connects TRBV6-2 or TRBV6-3 to TRBJ1-5; D gene unclear. The CDR3 covers 14 residues. Germline CDR1 reads MNHEY; CDR2 reads SVGEGT. V lost 6 bases to trimming and J lost 5 bases, with 14 bases between them. CDR3 DNA sequence: TGTGCCAGCAGCAAAGGGTCGGGGTATCAGCCCCAGCATTTT. Amino acid sequence: CASSKGSGYQPQHF.

The rearrangement joins TRBV5-1 to TRBJ2-1; 8 bases are a match to TRBD2. This CDR3 is built from 13 residues. From germline, CDR1 is SGHRS and CDR2 YFSETQ. Unmatched junction bases numbered 5, after V lost 6 bases and J lost 6 bases. The CDR3 sequence: CASNGLAVNEQFF. Written as DNA, the CDR3 is TGCGCCAGCAACGGACTAGCCGTCAATGAGCAGTTCTTC.

CDR3 nucleotides: TGTGCCAGCAGCCAAGAATCGGACAGGGGAAGAGGCTACACCTTC. This translates into CASSQESDRGRGYTF. The chain joins TRBV3-1 (or the pseudogene TRBV3-2) to TRBJ1-2, with 9 positions matching TRBD1. Losses at the gene ends were 0 bases for V and 8 bases for J; bases not matched to a gene: 7. The CDR3 has 15 amino acids. Germline CDR1 LGHDT, CDR2 YNNKEL (reference sequence).